The 20 T cell receptor beta chains below all came from one sample that was sequenced in a study of T cells in Graves' hyperthyroidism and ophthalmopathy. Using RNA transcripts as the source, TCR beta CDR3 regions were amplified. The primer set for the first-round RT-PCR of the TCR CDR3 was HTBI. MiXCR, applied by TCRdb to the multiplex PCR reads, yields one record per CDR3 protein. The sample has 200,000 to 250,000 distinct CDR3 sequences, roughly 22% seen once. Sequenced sample: blood. The receptor source for this set is a woman aged 35 to 49 with Graves' ophthalmopathy.

This clonotype has ten or more counts. The gene calls are TRBV5-1 and TRBJ2-7, with 11 bases matching TRBD2. The CDR3 totals 15 residues. Germline V lookup: CDR1 SGHRS, CDR2 YFSETQ. V gave up 3 bases and J gave up 3 bases; unmatched junction bases: 5. The CDR3 loop reads CASSSLTSGSYEQYF. CDR3 bases: TGCGCCAGCAGCTCCCTCACTAGCGGGAGCTACGAGCAGTACTTC.

This clonotype was observed at least ten times. This chain links TRBV20-1 with TRBJ2-2, with 10 bases lining up with TRBD2. Germline CDR1 reads DFQATT; CDR2 reads SNEGSKA (reference sequence). V lost 6 bases to trimming and J lost 5 bases; unmatched junction nucleotides: 9. The CDR3 runs 15 residues. The CDR3 loop is CSANPGLAYTGELFF. The CDR3 coding sequence is TGCAGTGCAAATCCGGGACTAGCGTATACCGGGGAGCTGTTTTTT.

This clonotype has ten or more counts. The gene calls are TRBV5-6 and TRBJ2-2, with 11 bases that match TRBD2. Germline V gives CDR1 SGHDT, CDR2 YYEEEE. CDR3 length: 16 amino acids. Trimming removed 5 bases from V and 3 bases from J; junction bases left unmatched: 6. DNA for the CDR3: TGTGCCAGCAGTCCTACTAGCGGGAGTCACACCGGGGAGCTGTTTTTT. It encodes CASSPTSGSHTGELFF.

The table lists this clonotype with many counts. The chain links TRBV20-1 to TRBJ1-1, with 11 bases lining up with TRBD1. From germline, CDR1 is DFQATT and CDR2 SNEGSKA (reference sequence). Trimming took 2 bases from V and 4 from J; bases not matched to a gene: 3. The CDR3 is 14 amino acids. CDR3 sequence reads: CSARRGTGGTEAFF. Written as DNA, the CDR3 is TGCAGTGCTAGAAGGGGGACAGGGGGCACTGAAGCTTTCTTT.

This clonotype was seen many times. The V gene is TRBV28, the J gene TRBJ1-1; the D is unclear. CDR3 length: 13 amino acids. CDR1 and CDR2 from the germline V gene are MDHEN and SYDVKM. V was shortened by 11 bases and J by 0 bases, with 13 bases between the two germline ends. In DNA, the CDR3 is TGTGCCGCATACCCGACGGTGAACACTGAAGCTTTCTTT. Translated, it gives CAAYPTVNTEAFF.

This clonotype came up many times. The chain combines TRBV30 with TRBJ2-7, with D tentatively TRBD1 (5 bases). Trimming cost V 4 bases and J 3 bases, with 16 bases left between them. Per the germline V gene, CDR1 is GTSNPN and CDR2 is SVGIG (reference sequence). The CDR3 contains 14 residues. This CDR3 reads CAWKRGLGDYEQYF. CDR3 bases: TGTGCCTGGAAACGAGGTCTAGGGGACTACGAGCAGTACTTC.

The sample holds a few counts of this clonotype. V is TRBV19 and J is TRBJ2-5, with D perhaps matching TRBD2 (5 bases). V dropped 3 bases and J dropped 6 bases, with 14 bases sitting between them. This CDR3 comprises 14 residues. From germline, CDR1 is LNHDA and CDR2 SQIVND (reference sequence). This CDR3 is CASSIDGPGKTQYF. CDR3 sequence (DNA): TGTGCCAGTAGTATCGACGGGCCGGGGAAGACCCAGTACTTC.

This clonotype was detected many times. The chain joins TRBV10-2 to TRBJ1-1; no definite D call. The length of the CDR3 is 14 residues. Germline V lookup: CDR1 WSHSY, CDR2 SAAADI. The V gene lost 3 bases and the J gene lost 3 bases, with 11 bases spanning the gap. In DNA form, the CDR3 reads TGCGCCAGCAGTGATCCCCACGGGGACACTGAAGCTTTCTTT. Translating gives CASSDPHGDTEAFF.

About this clonotype: An end of the junction does not agree with germline; a read error may underlie this. The chain links TRBV28 to TRBJ2-7, with D maybe TRBD2 (6 bases). There are 14 residues in the CDR3. Looked up from germline, CDR1 is MDHEN and CDR2 is SYDVKM. CDR3 in DNA: TGTGCCAGCAGTTTATGGGGCGGGACCTACGATCAGTACTTC. It translates to CASSLWGGTYDQYF.

This clonotype was seen ten or more times. The chain uses TRBV6-1 and TRBJ2-7; D remains unclear. Germline CDR1 MNHNS, CDR2 SASEGT. With 7 bases removed from V and 1 base from J, the gap between germline ends came to 8 bases. This CDR3 region has 12 residues. CDR3: CASIGNSYEQYF. The CDR3 nucleotides are TGTGCCAGCATTGGAAATTCCTACGAGCAGTACTTC.

The chain's CDR3 is CASSNSGGALYNEQFF. The CDR3 nucleotides are TGTGCCAGCAGCAACAGCGGGGGGGCCCTCTACAATGAGCAGTTCTTC. The J gene is TRBJ2-1, the V gene TRBV7-3; the match to TRBD2 covers 10 bases. CDR3 length: 16 residues. With 5 bases clipped from V and 3 bases from J, the junction kept 7 bases outside the gene matches. The germline V gene has CDR1 SGHTA and CDR2 FQGTGA.

Ten or more counts support this clonotype. CDR3 loop: CASGPRGLAGVETQYF. The DNA for the CDR3 is TGTGCCTCTGGACCGCGGGGACTAGCGGGAGTTGAGACCCAGTACTTC. The chain combines TRBV10-3 with TRBJ2-5; 14 nucleotides match TRBD2. This CDR3 region has 16 residues. V dropped 11 bases and J dropped 5; count of bases not matched to a gene: 13. Per the germline V gene, CDR1 is ENHRY and CDR2 is SYGVKD.

There are many counts of this clonotype. The rearrangement uses TRBV28 and TRBJ2-2; 7 bases are a match to TRBD2. After removal of 7 bases from V and 4 bases from J, the junction contained 3 bases not matched to a gene. Germline CDR1 and CDR2: MDHEN and SYDVKM. The CDR3 runs to 13 residues. CDR3 bases: TGTGCCAGCATTGCTAGCGGCACCGGGGAGCTGTTTTTT. This codes for CASIASGTGELFF.

This clonotype was observed at least ten times. The chain couples TRBV5-6 to TRBJ2-7; TRBD1 might be the D (6 bases). V was shortened by 4 bases and J by 11 bases, with 19 bases between the two germline ends. The CDR3 contains 13 residues. Germline CDR1 is SGHDT and CDR2 is YYEEEE. CDR3 region: CASSPSSASGEYF. CDR3 sequence (DNA): TGTGCCAGCAGCCCTTCATCAGCCTCAGGGGAGTACTTC.

The rearrangement uses TRBV28 and TRBJ2-7; D call uncertain. Germline V CDR1 and CDR2: MDHEN, SYDVKM. This CDR3 spans 12 amino acids. Trimming took off 7 bases at V and 0 bases at J, with 7 bases between the two ends. The CDR3 sequence: CASNSASYEQYF. DNA of the CDR3: TGTGCCAGCAATTCAGCCTCCTACGAGCAGTACTTC.

The chain uses TRBV2 and TRBJ1-2; D call uncertain. Trimming took 2 bases from V and 0 from J, leaving 13 bases between them. CDR1 is SNHLY, CDR2 FYNNEI, per germline. This CDR3 is built from 16 residues. CDR3: CASSEPYGESNYGYTF. CDR3 DNA sequence: TGTGCCAGCAGTGAACCATACGGGGAATCTAACTATGGCTACACCTTC.

V is TRBV6-5 and J is TRBJ2-7; 9 bases agree with TRBD1. Germline values: CDR1 MNHEY, CDR2 SVGAGI. CDR3 length: 14 amino acids. J was trimmed by 4 bases and V by 4 bases; bases with no gene match: 5. CDR3 in amino acids: CASSSSTGGYEQYF. Written as DNA, the CDR3 is TGTGCCAGCAGTTCATCGACAGGGGGGTACGAGCAGTACTTC.

The V gene is TRBV4-2, the J gene TRBJ2-5, with 10 nucleotides matching TRBD2. Germline assignment: CDR1 LGHNA and CDR2 YNFKEQ. V was pared by 2 bases and J by 6 bases, with 6 bases of the junction left unmatched. This CDR3 is built from 15 residues. The CDR3 DNA follows: TGTGCCAGCAGCCAACTAGCGGGAGAGGTAAAGACCCAGTACTTC. Encoded protein: CASSQLAGEVKTQYF.

The J gene is TRBJ2-7, the V gene TRBV28; 9 nucleotides line up with TRBD2. CDR1 and CDR2 (germline): MDHEN, SYDVKM. The CDR3 loop spans 13 amino acids. With V trimmed by 8 bases and J by 4 bases, 6 bases remained unmatched. The CDR3 sequence is CASGTSLKYEQYF. The CDR3 DNA sequence: TGTGCCAGCGGGACTAGCCTAAAATACGAGCAGTACTTC.

This clonotype was observed many times. This chain links TRBV4-1 with TRBJ2-5; D not resolved. The CDR3 has 15 amino acids. Germline assignment: CDR1 MGHRA and CDR2 YSYEKL. V gave up 1 base and J gave up 7 bases, with 16 bases separating them. Here the CDR3 reads CASSQVGPPITTQYF. DNA for the CDR3: TGCGCCAGCAGCCAAGTGGGCCCTCCGATAACGACCCAGTACTTC.